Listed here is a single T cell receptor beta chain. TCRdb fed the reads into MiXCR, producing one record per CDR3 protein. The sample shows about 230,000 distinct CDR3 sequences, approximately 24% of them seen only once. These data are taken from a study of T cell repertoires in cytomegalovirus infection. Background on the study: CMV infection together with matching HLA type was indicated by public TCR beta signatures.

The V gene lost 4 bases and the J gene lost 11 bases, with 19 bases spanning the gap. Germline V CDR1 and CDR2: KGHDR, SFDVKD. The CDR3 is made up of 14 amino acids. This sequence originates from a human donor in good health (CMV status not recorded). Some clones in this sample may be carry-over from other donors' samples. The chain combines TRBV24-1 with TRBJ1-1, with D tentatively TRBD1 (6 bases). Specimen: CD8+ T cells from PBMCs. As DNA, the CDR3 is TGTGCCACCAGTGAGCGGGACACGGTATTAGGGGCTTTCTTT. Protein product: CATSERDTVLGAFF.